The clone carrying this T cell receptor beta chain was seen more than once but under ten times. Amplified TCR beta CDR3 regions derived from RNA transcripts. HTBI primers were the set used in a first-round RT-PCR of the TCR CDR3. Using its own MiXCR run on the multiplex PCR reads, TCRdb lists one record per CDR3 protein. The profile shows about 290,000 distinct CDR3 sequences, around 20% of them singletons. Ophthalmopathy in the patients scored at least 3 on Clinical Activity Score and at least 4 on NOSPECS grade, lasting under 3 months. The diagnostic basis comprised clinical symptoms, serum thyroxine and TRAb, thyroid ultrasound and orbital computed tomography. The authors took PBMCs from about 9.5 ml fresh peripheral blood. This sample stems from a study of T cells in Graves' hyperthyroidism and ophthalmopathy. The germline V and J ends were trimmed by 3 bases and 1 base, with 16 bases remaining between them. This CDR3 is 15 amino acids long. Germline V gene lookup returns CDR1 GTSNPN and CDR2 SVGIG (reference sequence).

The sequenced sample was blood. This sequence was found in a middle-aged man with Graves' ophthalmopathy. The V call is TRBV30, the J call TRBJ2-7; D may be TRBD1 or TRBD2 (8 bases each). The CDR3 nucleotides are TGTGCCTGGAGGGACAGGGAGCGGGGGTCCTACGAGCAGTACTTC. Translating it yields CAWRDRERGSYEQYF.